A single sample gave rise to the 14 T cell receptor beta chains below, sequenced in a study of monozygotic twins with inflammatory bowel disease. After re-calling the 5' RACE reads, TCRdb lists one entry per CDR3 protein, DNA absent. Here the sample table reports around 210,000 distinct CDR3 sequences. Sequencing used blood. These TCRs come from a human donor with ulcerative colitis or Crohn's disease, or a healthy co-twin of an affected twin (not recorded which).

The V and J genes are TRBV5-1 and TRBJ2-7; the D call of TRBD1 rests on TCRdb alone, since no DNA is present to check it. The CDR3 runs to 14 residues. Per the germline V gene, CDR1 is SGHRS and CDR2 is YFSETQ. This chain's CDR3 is CASNPQAGSDEQYF.

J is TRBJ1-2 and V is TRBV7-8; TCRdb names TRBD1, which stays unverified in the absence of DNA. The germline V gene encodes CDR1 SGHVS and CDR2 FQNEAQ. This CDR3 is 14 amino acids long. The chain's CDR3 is CASSPGTGAYGYTF.

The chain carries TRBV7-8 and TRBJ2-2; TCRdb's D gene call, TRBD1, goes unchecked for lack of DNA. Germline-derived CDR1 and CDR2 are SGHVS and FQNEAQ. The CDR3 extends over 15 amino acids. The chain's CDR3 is CASSSHRDGTGELFF.

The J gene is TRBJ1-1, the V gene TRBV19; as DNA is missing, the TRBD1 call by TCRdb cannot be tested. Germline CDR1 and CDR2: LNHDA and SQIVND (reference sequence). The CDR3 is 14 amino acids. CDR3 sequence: CASSTTGVATEAFF.

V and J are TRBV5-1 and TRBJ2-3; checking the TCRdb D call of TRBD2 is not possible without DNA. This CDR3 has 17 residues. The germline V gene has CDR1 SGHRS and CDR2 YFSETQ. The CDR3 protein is CASSPPGLAIFTDTQYF.

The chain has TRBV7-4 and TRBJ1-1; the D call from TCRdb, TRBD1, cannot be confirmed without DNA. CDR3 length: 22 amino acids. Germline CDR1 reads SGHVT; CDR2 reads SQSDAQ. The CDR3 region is CASSLVPPTGTGVRVENTEAFF.

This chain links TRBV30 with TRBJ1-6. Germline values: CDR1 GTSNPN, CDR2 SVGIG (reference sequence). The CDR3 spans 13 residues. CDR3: CAWRGPLGSPLHF.

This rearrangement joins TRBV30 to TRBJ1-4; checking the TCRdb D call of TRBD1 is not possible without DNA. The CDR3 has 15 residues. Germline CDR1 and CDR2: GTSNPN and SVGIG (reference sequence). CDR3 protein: CAWSVLGDRAEKLFF.

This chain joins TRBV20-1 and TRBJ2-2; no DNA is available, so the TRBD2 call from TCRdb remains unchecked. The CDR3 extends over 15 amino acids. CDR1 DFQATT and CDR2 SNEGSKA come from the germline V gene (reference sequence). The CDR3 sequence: CSAPPAEGPSGELFF.

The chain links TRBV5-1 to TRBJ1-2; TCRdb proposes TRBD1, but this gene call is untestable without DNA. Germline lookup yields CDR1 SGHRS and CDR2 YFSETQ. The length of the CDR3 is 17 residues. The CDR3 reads CASSLGSTGGLFYGYTF.

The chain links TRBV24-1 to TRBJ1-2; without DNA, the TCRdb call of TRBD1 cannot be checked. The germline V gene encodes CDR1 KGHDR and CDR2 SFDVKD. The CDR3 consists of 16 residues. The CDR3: CATSVPPGGRVGGYTF.

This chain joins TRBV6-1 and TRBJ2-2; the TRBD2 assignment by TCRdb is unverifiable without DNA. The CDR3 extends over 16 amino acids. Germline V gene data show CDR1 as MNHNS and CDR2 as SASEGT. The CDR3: CASTIAGGRDTGELFF.

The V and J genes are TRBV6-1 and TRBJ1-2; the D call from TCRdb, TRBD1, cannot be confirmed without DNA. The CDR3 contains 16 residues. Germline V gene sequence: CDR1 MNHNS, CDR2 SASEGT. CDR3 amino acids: CASSDPGTLTNYGYTF.

The CDR3 loop is CAISEDRASPLHF. The chain links TRBV10-3 to TRBJ1-6; TCRdb proposes TRBD1, but this gene call is untestable without DNA. Germline-derived CDR1 and CDR2 are ENHRY and SYGVKD. This CDR3 region has 13 residues.